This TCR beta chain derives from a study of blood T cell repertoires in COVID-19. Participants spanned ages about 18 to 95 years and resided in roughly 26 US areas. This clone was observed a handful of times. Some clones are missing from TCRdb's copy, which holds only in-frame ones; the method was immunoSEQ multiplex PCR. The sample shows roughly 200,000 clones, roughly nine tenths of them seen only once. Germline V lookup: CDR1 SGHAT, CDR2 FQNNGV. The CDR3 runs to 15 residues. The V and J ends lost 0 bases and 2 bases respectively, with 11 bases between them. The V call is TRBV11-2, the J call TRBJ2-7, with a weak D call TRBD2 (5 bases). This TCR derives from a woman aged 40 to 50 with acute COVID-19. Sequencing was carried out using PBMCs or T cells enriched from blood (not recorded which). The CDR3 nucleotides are TGTGCCAGCAGCTTAGAAGCGAGCGGTCCCTACGAGCAGTACTTC. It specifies CASSLEASGPYEQYF. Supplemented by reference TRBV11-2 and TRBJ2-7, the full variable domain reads EAGVAQSPRYKIIEKRQSVAFWCNPISGHATLYWYQQILGQGPKLLIQFQNNGVVDDSQLPKDRFSAERLKGVDSTLKIQPAKLEDSAVYLCASSLEASGPYEQYFGPGTRLTVT.